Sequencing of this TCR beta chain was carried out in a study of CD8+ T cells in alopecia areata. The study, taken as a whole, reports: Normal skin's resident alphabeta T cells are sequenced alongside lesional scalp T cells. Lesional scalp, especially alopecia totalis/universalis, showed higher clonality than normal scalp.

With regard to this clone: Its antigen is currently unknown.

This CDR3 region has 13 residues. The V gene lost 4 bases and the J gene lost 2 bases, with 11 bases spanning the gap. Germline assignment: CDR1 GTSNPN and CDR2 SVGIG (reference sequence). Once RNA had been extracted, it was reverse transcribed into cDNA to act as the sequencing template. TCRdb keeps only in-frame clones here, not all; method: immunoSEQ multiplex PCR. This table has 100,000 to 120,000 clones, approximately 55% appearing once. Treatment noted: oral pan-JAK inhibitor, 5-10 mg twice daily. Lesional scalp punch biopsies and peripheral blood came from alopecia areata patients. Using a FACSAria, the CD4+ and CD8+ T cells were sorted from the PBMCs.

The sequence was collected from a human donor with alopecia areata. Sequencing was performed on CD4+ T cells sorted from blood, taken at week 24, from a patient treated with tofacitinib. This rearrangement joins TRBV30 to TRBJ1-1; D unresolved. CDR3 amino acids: CAWTPGHNTEAFF. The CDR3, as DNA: TGTGCCTGGACCCCGGGCCATAACACTGAAGCTTTCTTT.